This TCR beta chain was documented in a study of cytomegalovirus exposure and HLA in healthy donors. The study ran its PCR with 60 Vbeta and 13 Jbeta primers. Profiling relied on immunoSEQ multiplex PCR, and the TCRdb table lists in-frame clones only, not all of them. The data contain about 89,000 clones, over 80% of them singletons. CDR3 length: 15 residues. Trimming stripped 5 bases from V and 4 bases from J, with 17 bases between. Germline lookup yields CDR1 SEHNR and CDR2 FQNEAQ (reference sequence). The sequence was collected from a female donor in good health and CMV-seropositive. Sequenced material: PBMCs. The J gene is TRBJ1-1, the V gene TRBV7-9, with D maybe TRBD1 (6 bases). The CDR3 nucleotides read TGTGCCAGCAGCCCACGGGCTACAGGGAGCACTGAAGCTTTCTTT. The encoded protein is CASSPRATGSTEAFF.